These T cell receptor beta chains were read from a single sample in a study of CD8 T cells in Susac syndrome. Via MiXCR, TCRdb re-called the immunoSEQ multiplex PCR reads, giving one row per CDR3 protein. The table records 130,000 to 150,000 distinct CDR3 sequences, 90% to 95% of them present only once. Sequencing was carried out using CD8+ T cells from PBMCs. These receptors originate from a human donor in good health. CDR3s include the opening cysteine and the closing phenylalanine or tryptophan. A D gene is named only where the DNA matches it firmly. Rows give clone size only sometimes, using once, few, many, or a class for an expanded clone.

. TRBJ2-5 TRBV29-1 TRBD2 TGCAGCGTTGAAGTAGTTTTGGCAGCGGGGATGGGGTCAGAGACCCAGTACTTC CSVEVVLAAGMGSETQYF
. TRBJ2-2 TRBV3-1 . TGTGCCAGCAGCCGAGTAGCGAACGACTTCCCAGGTGCCGGGGAGCTGTTTTTT CASSRVANDFPGAGELFF
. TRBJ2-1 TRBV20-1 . TGCAGTGCTAGAGTTGGAGCGGCCCCCTACAATGAGCAGTTCTTC CSARVGAAPYNEQFF
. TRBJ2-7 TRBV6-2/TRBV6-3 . TGTGCCAGCAGTTACCCTCGGCAGGAGCAGTACTTC CASSYPRQEQYF
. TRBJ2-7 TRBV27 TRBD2 TGTGCCAGCGCCCGGCTAGCGGGATCTGAGCAGTACTTC CASARLAGSEQYF
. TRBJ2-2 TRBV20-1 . TGCAGTGCTAGACCCGACCCGGGCACCGGGGAGCTGTTTTTT CSARPDPGTGELFF
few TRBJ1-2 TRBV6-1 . TGTGCCAGCACCCCAACTAAGGGGGATCACTATGGCTACACCTTC CASTPTKGDHYGYTF
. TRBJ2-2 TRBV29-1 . TGCAGCGTTGACGACACCGGGGAGCTGTTTTTT CSVDDTGELFF
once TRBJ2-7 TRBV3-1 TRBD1 TGTGCCAGCAGCCCCTATCCCGGGGACAGTGGGGGCTACGAGCAGTACTTC CASSPYPGDSGGYEQYF
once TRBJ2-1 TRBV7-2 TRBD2 TGTGCCAGCAGCTCCTATAGCGGGAGTTTCTACAATGAGCAGTTCTTC CASSSYSGSFYNEQFF
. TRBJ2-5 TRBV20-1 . TGCAGTGCTAGAGATCCCCAGCGGGACCAAGAGACCCAGTACTTC CSARDPQRDQETQYF
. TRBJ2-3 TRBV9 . TGTGCCAGCAGCGTAGGGGGCGGAGATACGCAGTATTTT CASSVGGGDTQYF
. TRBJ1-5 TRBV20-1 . TGCAGTGCTACGGGACCTCCCGGGGCCCAGCATTTT CSATGPPGAQHF
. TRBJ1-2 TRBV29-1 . TGCAGCGTTGACAACCCCGAACAAGGCTATGGCTACACCTTC CSVDNPEQGYGYTF
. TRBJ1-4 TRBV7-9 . TGTGCCAGCAGCTCCCCAGGGCACGCTAATGAAAAACTGTTTTTT CASSSPGHANEKLFF
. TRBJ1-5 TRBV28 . TGTGCCAGCAGTTCACATGGGACGGCTCATCAGCCCCAGCATTTT CASSSHGTAHQPQHF
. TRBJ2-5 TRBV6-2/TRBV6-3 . TGTGCCAGCGGGGTCACGGACCAAGAGACCCAGTACTTC CASGVTDQETQYF
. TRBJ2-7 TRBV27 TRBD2 TGTGCCAGCAGTTTTGGGACTAGCGGGCGCTACGAGCAGTACTTC CASSFGTSGRYEQYF
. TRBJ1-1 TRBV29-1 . TGCAGCGTTGGCGGACAGTGGAACACTGAAGCTTTCTTT CSVGGQWNTEAFF
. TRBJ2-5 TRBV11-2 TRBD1 TGTGCCAGCAGCATCGGACAGCTCAGGGGGGAGACCCAGTACTTC CASSIGQLRGETQYF
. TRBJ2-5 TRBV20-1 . TGCAGTGCTAGCCCTGGACGGGGGAGGGAGACCCAGTACTTC CSASPGRGRETQYF
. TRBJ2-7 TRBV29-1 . TGCAGCGTGGAACAGGGCTCCTACGAGCAGTACTTC CSVEQGSYEQYF
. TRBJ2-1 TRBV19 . TGTGCCAGTAGGGAGGGCTCCTACAATGAGCAGTTCTTC CASREGSYNEQFF
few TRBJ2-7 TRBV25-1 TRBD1 TGTGCCAGCAGTGCGGGACAGTACGAGCAGTACTTC CASSAGQYEQYF
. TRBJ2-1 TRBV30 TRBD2 TGTGCCTGGAGTGGGTGGGGGACTAGCGGGAATTACAATGAGCAGTTCTTC CAWSGWGTSGNYNEQFF
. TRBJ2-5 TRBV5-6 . TGTGCCAGCAGCCCATACAGGGCACCCCAAGAGACCCAGTACTTC CASSPYRAPQETQYF
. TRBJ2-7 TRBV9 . TGTGCCAGCAGCGGACTACCGAGCTCCTACGAGCAGTACTTC CASSGLPSSYEQYF
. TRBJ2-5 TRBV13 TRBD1 TGTGCCAGCAGCGGACAGGGGGCGGGTAGGGAGACCCAGTACTTC CASSGQGAGRETQYF
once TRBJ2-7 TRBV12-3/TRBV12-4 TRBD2 TGTGCCAGCAGTGCACCGGGACTAGCGGGAGTCAACGAGCAGTACTTC CASSAPGLAGVNEQYF
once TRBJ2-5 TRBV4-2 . TGTGCCAGCAGCCAGCGACTCGAGACCCAGTACTTC CASSQRLETQYF
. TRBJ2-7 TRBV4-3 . TGCGCCAGCAGCCAGTCCGGCTGGGGGAACTCCTACGAGCAGTACTTC CASSQSGWGNSYEQYF
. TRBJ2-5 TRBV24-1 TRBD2 TGTGCCACCAGTGCTCCTCCCGGACTAGCGGGAGGGAGAGAGACCCAGTACTTC CATSAPPGLAGGRETQYF
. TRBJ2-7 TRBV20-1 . TGCAGTGCTAGGGGGGACACCCCCTACGAGCAGTACTTC CSARGDTPYEQYF
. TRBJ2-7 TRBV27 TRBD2 TGTGCCAGCAGTTTTACGACTAGCGGGACCTACGAGCAGTACTTC CASSFTTSGTYEQYF
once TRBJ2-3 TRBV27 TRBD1 TGTGCCAGCAGTTTCGCCGACAGGGTAGGGGATACGCAGTATTTT CASSFADRVGDTQYF
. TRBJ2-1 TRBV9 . TGTGCCAGCAGCCTTCCGCGGATGGCGGAGTCCAACAATGAGCAGTTCTTC CASSLPRMAESNNEQFF
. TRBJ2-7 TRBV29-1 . TGCAGCGTTGGAGAGGGGCCCTACGAGCAGTACTTC CSVGEGPYEQYF
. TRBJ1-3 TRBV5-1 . TGCGCCAGCAGCTTGTCTTATCGCTCTGGAAACACCATATATTTT CASSLSYRSGNTIYF
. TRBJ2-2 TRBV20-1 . TGCAGTGCTAGAGATCTGACGGCGAACACCGGGGAGCTGTTTTTT CSARDLTANTGELFF
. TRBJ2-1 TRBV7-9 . TGTGCCAGCAGCTTAGAGGCAGGGATAAATGAGCAGTTCTTC CASSLEAGINEQFF
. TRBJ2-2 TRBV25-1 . TGTGCCAGCACGGGACTCAACACCGGGGAGCTGTTTTTT CASTGLNTGELFF
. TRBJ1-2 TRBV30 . TGTGCCTGGAGTGTACCCAGGTCCTATGGCTACACCTTC CAWSVPRSYGYTF
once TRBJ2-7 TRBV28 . . CASSFGPGEQYF
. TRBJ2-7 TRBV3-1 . TGTGCCAGTAGACATGCCGGGAACCCCTACGAGCAGTACTTC CASRHAGNPYEQYF
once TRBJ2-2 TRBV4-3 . TGCGCCAGCAGCCAAGGAGTCACCCACACCGGGGAGCTGTTTTTT CASSQGVTHTGELFF
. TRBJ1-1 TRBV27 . TGTGCCAGCGGATCGAGGTCCGCTGAAGCTTTCTTT CASGSRSAEAFF
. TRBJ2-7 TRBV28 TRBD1 TGTGCCAGCAGTGACCAGGGGGACGAGCAGTACTTC CASSDQGDEQYF
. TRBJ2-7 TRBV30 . TGTGCCTGGAGTGTGGGTTTCTACGAGCAGTACTTC CAWSVGFYEQYF
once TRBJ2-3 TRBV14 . TGTGCCAGCAGCCGGATCGTACACCCCCTCACAGATACGCAGTATTTT CASSRIVHPLTDTQYF
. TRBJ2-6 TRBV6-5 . TGTGCCAGCAGTTATACGGCGACCAACGTCCTGACTTTC CASSYTATNVLTF
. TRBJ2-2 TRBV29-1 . TGCAGCGTTACAGGGTCGTCCGGGGAGCTGTTTTTT CSVTGSSGELFF
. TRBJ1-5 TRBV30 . TGTGCCTGGAGTGTTGGGGTCACCCAGCCCCAGCATTTT CAWSVGVTQPQHF